What follows are 13 T cell receptor beta chains derived from one specimen sequenced in a study of T cells in Graves' hyperthyroidism and ophthalmopathy. What was amplified from RNA transcripts were TCR beta CDR3 regions. Researchers ran a first-round RT-PCR on the TCR CDR3 using the HTBI primer set. TCRdb re-analysed the multiplex PCR reads in MiXCR, keeping a single row per CDR3 protein. The repertoire holds hundreds of thousands of distinct CDR3 sequences, with over 15% as singletons. Sequencing was performed on blood. Receptors were obtained from a young woman with Graves' ophthalmopathy.

In this sample, this clonotype turned up many times. This rearrangement joins TRBV20-1 to TRBJ2-1; 7 bases are a match to TRBD1. The ends lost 0 bases at V and 1 base at J; junction bases unmatched: 9. The CDR3 is made up of 17 amino acids. Germline V gives CDR1 DFQATT, CDR2 SNEGSKA (reference sequence). The CDR3 DNA reads TGCAGTGCTAGAGAACCACAGGGGCTGGGATCCTACAATGAGCAGTTCTTC. Amino acid sequence: CSAREPQGLGSYNEQFF.

This clonotype came up many times. The chain employs TRBV28 and TRBJ2-3; D is unresolved. The CDR3 has 11 residues. In germline, CDR1 is MDHEN, CDR2 SYDVKM. Trimming took off 6 bases at V and 6 bases at J, with 7 bases between the two ends. The CDR3 DNA is TGTGCCAGCAGCGGAAGGGATACGCAGTATTTT. It codes for CASSGRDTQYF.

With regard to this clonotype: With a much larger clone just one base away, this may be a read error. This sequence joins TRBV7-3 and TRBJ2-7; D perhaps matches TRBD1 (5 bases). The V gene lost 5 bases and the J gene lost 7 bases, with 18 bases spanning the gap. The germline CDR1 and CDR2 sequences are SGHTA and FQGTGA. CDR3 length: 14 residues. CDR3 bases: TGTGCCAGCAGCCGTGGACAAACATACAATGAGCAGTACTTC. It specifies CASSRGQTYNEQYF.

The V and J genes are TRBV2 and TRBJ2-1; 10 positions match TRBD2. V shed 11 bases, J shed 6 bases, and the junction held 16 bases outside the gene matches. CDR3 length: 16 residues. Germline assignment: CDR1 SNHLY and CDR2 FYNNEI. DNA for the CDR3: TGTGCCGGCATCACCGGAGCGGGGGGGCCCATCAATGAGCAGTTCTTC. Protein: CAGITGAGGPINEQFF. Filled out from reference TRBV2 and TRBJ2-1, the complete variable domain reads EPEVTQTPSHQVTQMGQEVILRCVPISNHLYFYWYRQILGQKVEFLVSFYNNEISEKSEIFDDQFSVERPDGSNFTLKIRSTKLEDSAMYFCAGITGAGGPINEQFFGPGTRLTVL.

This clonotype has a handful of counts. The chain recombines TRBV2 with TRBJ2-2; weak D call: TRBD1 (5 bases). The CDR3 length is 14 residues. Germline V gene data show CDR1 as SNHLY and CDR2 as FYNNEI. The V and J ends lost 7 bases and 3 bases respectively, with 12 bases between them. Here the CDR3 DNA reads TGTGCCAGCATGGGGCCAGCTTACACCGGGGAGCTGTTTTTT. Translated: CASMGPAYTGELFF.

This rearrangement joins TRBV10-3 to TRBJ1-4; D is possibly TRBD1 (5 bases). Per germline, CDR1 ENHRY and CDR2 SYGVKD. Trimming took off 2 bases at V and 0 bases at J, with 16 bases between the two ends. The CDR3 loop spans 18 amino acids. The CDR3 region is CAISEGPLGRATNEKLFF. The CDR3, as DNA: TGTGCCATCAGTGAGGGCCCCCTGGGACGGGCAACTAATGAAAAACTGTTTTTT.

The genes are TRBV6-5 and TRBJ2-7, with D unclear. V lost 0 bases, J lost 5 bases, and 8 bases lay in between. This CDR3 is 13 amino acids long. Germline-derived CDR1 and CDR2 are MNHEY and SVGAGI. Written as DNA, the CDR3 is TGTGCCAGCAGTTACTCGGGTAGGGACGAGCAGTACTTC. The encoded protein is CASSYSGRDEQYF.

There are many counts of this clonotype. The chain couples TRBV30 to TRBJ2-1, with 8 bases identical to TRBD2. Germline CDR1 reads GTSNPN; CDR2 reads SVGIG (reference sequence). Germline trimming cut 2 bases from V and 8 bases from J; bases unmatched to any gene: 8. The CDR3 covers 14 residues. In nucleotides, the CDR3 is TGTGCCTGGAGTTATTCGGGAGGGCCGGATGAGCAGTTCTTC. Its translation is CAWSYSGGPDEQFF.

This clonotype was counted many times. This rearrangement joins TRBV7-9 to TRBJ1-1; the D gene is possibly TRBD1 (5 bases). The CDR3 covers 11 residues. Trimming shortened V by 4 bases and J by 8 bases, and 8 bases separated the two germline ends. The germline V gene encodes CDR1 SEHNR and CDR2 FQNEAQ (reference sequence). The CDR3 sequence is CASSWGGEAFF. CDR3 sequence (DNA): TGTGCCAGCAGCTGGGGGGGAGAAGCTTTCTTT. Drawing the rest from reference TRBV7-9 and TRBJ1-1, the complete variable domain is DTGVSQNPRHKITKRGQNVTFRCDPISEHNRLYWYRQTLGQGPEFLTYFQNEAQLEKSRLLSDRFSAERPKGSFSTLEIQRTEQGDSAMYLCASSWGGEAFFGQGTRLTVV.

This clonotype showed up just a few times. The chain has TRBV5-8 and TRBJ2-3; 7 nucleotides match TRBD1. Germline CDR1 SGHTS, CDR2 YDEGEE. This CDR3 comprises 14 residues. V lost 8 bases to trimming and J lost 1 base; unmatched junction nucleotides: 7. The CDR3 is CARTTGVGTDTQYF. As DNA, the CDR3 is TGTGCCAGGACTACAGGGGTTGGCACAGATACGCAGTATTTT.

V gene TRBV7-9 combines with J gene TRBJ1-2, with D possibly being TRBD1 (5 bases). This CDR3 comprises 15 residues. The germline V and J ends were trimmed by 0 bases and 6 bases, with 14 bases remaining between them. Germline V lookup: CDR1 SEHNR, CDR2 FQNEAQ (reference sequence). DNA of the CDR3: TGTGCCAGCAGCTTAGCGGGCAGGGTGATGGATGGCTACACCTTC. It translates to CASSLAGRVMDGYTF.

This clonotype came up many times. The CDR3 region is CASTARGGAYNEQFF. DNA of the CDR3: TGTGCCAGCACCGCGAGGGGGGGGGCTTACAATGAGCAGTTCTTC. This chain joins TRBV11-2 and TRBJ2-1, with a possible D match to TRBD2 (7 bases). CDR3 length: 15 amino acids. Trimming stripped 7 bases from V and 4 bases from J, with 17 bases between. Germline CDR1 SGHAT, CDR2 FQNNGV.

This clonotype was recorded a few times. This sequence joins TRBV2 and TRBJ2-2, with D perhaps matching TRBD2 (5 bases). V lost 11 bases to trimming and J lost 0 bases, with 25 bases between them. The CDR3 contains 18 residues. Germline loops: CDR1 SNHLY, CDR2 FYNNEI. The CDR3 nucleotides read TGTGCCGGACGGGATATCATCCTAACACCCACGAACACCGGGGAGCTGTTTTTT. Its translation is CAGRDIILTPTNTGELFF.